This paragraph reports one T cell receptor (beta chain). The CDR3 loop spans 13 amino acids. CDR1 and CDR2 from the germline V gene are GTSNPN and SVGIG (reference sequence). The J segment lost 10 bases and the V segment lost 1 base, leaving 7 bases of the junction unmatched. This sample is drawn from a study of blood T cell repertoires in COVID-19. In the study overall: Sources were T cells, B-cell-depleted T cells, or PBMCs; the material itself was cDNA or gDNA.

Using immunoSEQ multiplex PCR, the repertoire was profiled, and TCRdb retains in-frame clones only, with some absent. The sample consists of about 150,000 clones, 80% to 90% of them appearing once. V usage is TRBV30 and J usage is TRBJ2-1; 7 bases are shared with TRBD1. This sequence was found in a human donor in a cohort sampled during active COVID-19. The sample taken for sequencing was peripheral blood. The CDR3 region is CAWSEGAPVEQFF. The CDR3, as DNA: TGTGCCTGGAGTGAGGGGGCCCCGGTGGAGCAGTTCTTC. Variable domain in full (rest from reference TRBV30 and TRBJ2-1): SQTIHQWPATLVQPVGSPLSLECTVEGTSNPNLYWYRQAAGRGLQLLFYSVGIGQISSEVPQNLSASRPQDRQFILSSKKLLLSDSGFYLCAWSEGAPVEQFFGPGTRLTVL.